The 2 T cell receptor beta chains presented below share a single source sample, sequenced in a study of blood T cell repertoires in COVID-19. Sequencing used immunoSEQ multiplex PCR; TCRdb keeps in-frame clones, though not all of them. The sample consists of some 340,000 clones, about 90% of them appearing once. Sample: PBMCs or T cells enriched from blood (not recorded which). Receptors were obtained from a woman aged 30 to 39 who had recovered from COVID-19.

This chain links TRBV6-4 with TRBJ1-2; D call uncertain. Looked up from germline, CDR1 is MRHNA and CDR2 is SNTAGT. The CDR3 sequence is 13 residues long. The V end lost 3 bases, the J end lost 8 bases, and 13 bases lay between the germline ends. In DNA, the CDR3 is TGTGCCAGCAGTGAAGGCGAACGGCGGGGCTACACCTTC. This encodes CASSEGERRGYTF.

The chain is built from TRBV9 and TRBJ1-2; D possibly corresponds to TRBD1 (5 bases). Trimming removed 1 base at V and 3 bases at J, with 7 bases between. Germline CDR1 is SGDLS and CDR2 is YYNGEE. The CDR3 extends over 13 amino acids. CDR3 nucleotides: TGTGCCAGCAGCGTATGGGGGGACTATGGCTACACCTTC. It encodes CASSVWGDYGYTF.